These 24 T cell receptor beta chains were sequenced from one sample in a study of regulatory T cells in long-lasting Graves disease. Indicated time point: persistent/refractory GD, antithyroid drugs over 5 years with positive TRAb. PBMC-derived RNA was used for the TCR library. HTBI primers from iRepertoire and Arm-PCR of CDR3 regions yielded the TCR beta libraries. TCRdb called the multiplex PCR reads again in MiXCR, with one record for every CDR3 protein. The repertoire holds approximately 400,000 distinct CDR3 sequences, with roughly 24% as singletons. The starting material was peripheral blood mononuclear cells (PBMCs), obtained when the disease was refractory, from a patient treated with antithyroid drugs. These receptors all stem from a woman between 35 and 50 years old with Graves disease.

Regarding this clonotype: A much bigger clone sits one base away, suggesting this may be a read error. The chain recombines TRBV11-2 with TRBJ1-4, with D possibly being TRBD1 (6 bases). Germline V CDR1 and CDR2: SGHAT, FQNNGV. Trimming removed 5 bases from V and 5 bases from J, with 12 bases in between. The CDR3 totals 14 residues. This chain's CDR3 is CASSPGTSNEKLFF. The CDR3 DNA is TGTGCCAGCAGCCCCGGGACATCAAATGAAAAACTGTTTTTT.

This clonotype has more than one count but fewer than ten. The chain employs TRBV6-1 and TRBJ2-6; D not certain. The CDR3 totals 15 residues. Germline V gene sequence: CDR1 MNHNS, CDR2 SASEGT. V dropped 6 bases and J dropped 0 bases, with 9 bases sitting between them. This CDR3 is CASSPWGSGANVLTF. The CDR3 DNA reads TGTGCCAGCAGCCCCTGGGGCTCTGGGGCCAACGTCCTGACTTTC.

CDR3 residues: CAITWQGSEKLFF. The CDR3 DNA sequence: TGTGCAATCACCTGGCAGGGGAGTGAAAAACTGTTTTTT. V gene TRBV5-4 combines with J gene TRBJ1-4; D may be TRBD1 (6 bases). This CDR3 has 13 amino acids. CDR1 is SGHNT, CDR2 YYREEE, per germline (reference sequence). Supplemented by reference TRBV5-4 and TRBJ1-4, the full variable domain reads ETGVTQSPTHLIKTRGQQVTLRCSSQSGHNTVSWYQQALGQGPQFIFQYYREEENGRGNFPPRFSGLQFPNYSSELNVNALELDDSALYLCAITWQGSEKLFFGSGTQLSVL.

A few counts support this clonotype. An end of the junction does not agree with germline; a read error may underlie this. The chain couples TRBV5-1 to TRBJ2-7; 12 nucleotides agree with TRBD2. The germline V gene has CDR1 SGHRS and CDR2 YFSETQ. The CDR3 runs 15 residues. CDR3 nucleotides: TGTGCCAGCAGCTTCGGGACTAGCGGGTTCTACGAGCAGTACTTC. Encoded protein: CASSFGTSGFYEQYF.

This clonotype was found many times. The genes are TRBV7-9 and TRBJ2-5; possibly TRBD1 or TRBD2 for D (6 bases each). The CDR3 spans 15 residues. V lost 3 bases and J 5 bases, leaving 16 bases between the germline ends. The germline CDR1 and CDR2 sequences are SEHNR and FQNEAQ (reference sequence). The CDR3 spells CASSFNLADSETQYF. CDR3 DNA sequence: TGTGCCAGCAGCTTTAACTTAGCGGACAGCGAGACCCAGTACTTC.

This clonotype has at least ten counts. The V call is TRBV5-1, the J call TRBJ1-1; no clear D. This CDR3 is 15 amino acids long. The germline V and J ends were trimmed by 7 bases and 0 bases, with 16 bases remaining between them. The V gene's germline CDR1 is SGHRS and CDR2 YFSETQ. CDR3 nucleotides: TGCGCCAGCCGGGTGACGGGAACAGTGAACACTGAAGCTTTCTTT. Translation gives CASRVTGTVNTEAFF.

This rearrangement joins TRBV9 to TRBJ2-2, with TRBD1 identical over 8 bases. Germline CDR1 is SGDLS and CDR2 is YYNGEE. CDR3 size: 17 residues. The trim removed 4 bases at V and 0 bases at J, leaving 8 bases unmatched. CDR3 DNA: TGTGCCAGCAGCCTACGGACAGGGACCCCGAACACCGGGGAGCTGTTTTTT. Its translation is CASSLRTGTPNTGELFF.

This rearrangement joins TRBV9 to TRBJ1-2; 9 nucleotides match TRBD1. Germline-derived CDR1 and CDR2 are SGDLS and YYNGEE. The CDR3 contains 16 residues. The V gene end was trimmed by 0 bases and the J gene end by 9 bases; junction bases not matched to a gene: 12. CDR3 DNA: TGTGCCAGCAGCGTAGACCCGGGACAGGGAGTGTCTAGCTACACCTTC. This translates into CASSVDPGQGVSSYTF.

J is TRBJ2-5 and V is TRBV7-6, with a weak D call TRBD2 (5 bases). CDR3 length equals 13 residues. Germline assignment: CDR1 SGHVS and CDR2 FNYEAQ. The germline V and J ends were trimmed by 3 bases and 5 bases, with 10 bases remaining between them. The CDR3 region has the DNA TGTGCCAGCAGCTTTGTCGGGGTGGAGACCCAGTACTTC. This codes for CASSFVGVETQYF.

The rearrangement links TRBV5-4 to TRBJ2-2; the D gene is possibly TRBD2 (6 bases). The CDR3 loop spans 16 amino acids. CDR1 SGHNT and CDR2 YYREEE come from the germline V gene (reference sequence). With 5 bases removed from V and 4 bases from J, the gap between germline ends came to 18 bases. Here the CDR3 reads CASRGGAGPSTGELFF. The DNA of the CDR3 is TGTGCCAGCAGGGGTGGAGCGGGTCCCAGCACCGGGGAGCTGTTTTTT.

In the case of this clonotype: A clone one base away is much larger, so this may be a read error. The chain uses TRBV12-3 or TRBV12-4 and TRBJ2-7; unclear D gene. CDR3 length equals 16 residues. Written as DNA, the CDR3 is TGTGCCAGCAGTTCTGCCTTGTGGTCCTCCTTCTACGGGCAGTACTTC. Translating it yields CASSSALWSSFYGQYF.

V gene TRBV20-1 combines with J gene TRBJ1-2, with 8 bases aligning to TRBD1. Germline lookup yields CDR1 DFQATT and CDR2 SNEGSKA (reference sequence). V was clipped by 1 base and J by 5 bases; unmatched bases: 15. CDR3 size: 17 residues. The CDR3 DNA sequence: TGCAGTGCTAGAGCTGGGACAGGTCAACACGTGGGGTATGGCTACACCTTC. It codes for CSARAGTGQHVGYGYTF.

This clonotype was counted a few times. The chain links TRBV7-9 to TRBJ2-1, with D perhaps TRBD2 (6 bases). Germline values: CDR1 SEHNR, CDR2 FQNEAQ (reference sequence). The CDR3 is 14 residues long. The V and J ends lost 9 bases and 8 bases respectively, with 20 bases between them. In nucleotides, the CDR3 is TGTGCCAGTTTGAGGGACTCCTTAGGCGATGAGCAGTTCTTC. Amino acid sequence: CASLRDSLGDEQFF.

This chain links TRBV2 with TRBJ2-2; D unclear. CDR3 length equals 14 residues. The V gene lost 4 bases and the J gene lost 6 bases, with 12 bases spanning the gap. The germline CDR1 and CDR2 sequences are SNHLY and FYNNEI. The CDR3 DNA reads TGTGCCAGCAGTGTCGGCTTCCCCCCCGGGGAGCTGTTTTTT. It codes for CASSVGFPPGELFF.

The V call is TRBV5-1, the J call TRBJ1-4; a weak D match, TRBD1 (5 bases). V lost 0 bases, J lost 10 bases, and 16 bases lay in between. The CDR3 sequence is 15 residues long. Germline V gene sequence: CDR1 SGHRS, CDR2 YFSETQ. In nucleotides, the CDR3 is TGCGCCAGCAGCTTGGGGACAAAATTAGATGGAAAACTGTTTTTT. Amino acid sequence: CASSLGTKLDGKLFF.

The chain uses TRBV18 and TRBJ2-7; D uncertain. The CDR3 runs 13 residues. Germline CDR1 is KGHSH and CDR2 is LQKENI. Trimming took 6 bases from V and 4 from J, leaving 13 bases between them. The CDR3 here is CASSMGAAYEQYF. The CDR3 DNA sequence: TGTGCCAGCTCTATGGGTGCCGCGTACGAGCAGTACTTC.

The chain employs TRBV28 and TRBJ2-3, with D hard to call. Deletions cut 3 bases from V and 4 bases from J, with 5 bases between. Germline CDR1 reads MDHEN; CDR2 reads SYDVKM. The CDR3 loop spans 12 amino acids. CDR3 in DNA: TGTGCCAGCAGTTTTGGTCCAGATACGCAGTATTTT. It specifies CASSFGPDTQYF.

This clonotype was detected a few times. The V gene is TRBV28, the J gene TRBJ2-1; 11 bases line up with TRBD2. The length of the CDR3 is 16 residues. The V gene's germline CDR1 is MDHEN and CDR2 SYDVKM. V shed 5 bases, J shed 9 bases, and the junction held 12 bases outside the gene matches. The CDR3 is CASSPHGLAGGGEQFF. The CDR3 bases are TGTGCCAGCAGTCCGCATGGCCTAGCGGGAGGAGGTGAGCAGTTCTTC. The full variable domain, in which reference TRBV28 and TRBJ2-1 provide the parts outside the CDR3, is DVKVTQSSRYLVKRTGEKVFLECVQDMDHENMFWYRQDPGLGLRLIYFSYDVKMKEKGDIPEGYSVSREKKERFSLILESASTNQTSMYLCASSPHGLAGGGEQFFGPGTRLTVL.

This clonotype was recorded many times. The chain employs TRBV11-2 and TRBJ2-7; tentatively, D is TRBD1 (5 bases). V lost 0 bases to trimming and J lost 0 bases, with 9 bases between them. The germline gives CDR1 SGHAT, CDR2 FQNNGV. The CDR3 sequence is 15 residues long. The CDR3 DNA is TGTGCCAGCAGCTTAGAGGGGCAGGGCTCCTACGAGCAGTACTTC. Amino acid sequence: CASSLEGQGSYEQYF.

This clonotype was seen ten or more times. Here the CDR3 reads CASSLFLEAFF. CDR3 in DNA: TGTGCCAGCAGTTTATTTCTGGAAGCTTTCTTT. The rearrangement links TRBV12-3 or TRBV12-4 to TRBJ1-1; D is unresolved. The V end was cut by 2 bases, the J end by 8 bases, with 6 bases between. The CDR3 is 11 residues long.

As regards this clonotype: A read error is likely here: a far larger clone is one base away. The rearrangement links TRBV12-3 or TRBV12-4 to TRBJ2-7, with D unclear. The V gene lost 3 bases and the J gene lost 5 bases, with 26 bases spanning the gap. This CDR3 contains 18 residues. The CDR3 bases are TGTGCCAGCAGTTTGGTTCGGGTATTCCTTAGCAGAAGGGACGAGCAGTACTTC. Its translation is CASSLVRVFLSRRDEQYF.

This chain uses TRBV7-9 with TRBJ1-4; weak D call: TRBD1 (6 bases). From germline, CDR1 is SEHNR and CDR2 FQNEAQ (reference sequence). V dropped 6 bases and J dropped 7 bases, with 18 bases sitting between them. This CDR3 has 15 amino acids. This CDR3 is CASSYWTAGSEKLFF. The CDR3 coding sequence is TGTGCCAGCAGTTACTGGACAGCCGGTAGTGAAAAACTGTTTTTT.

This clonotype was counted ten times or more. In nucleotides, the CDR3 is TGTGCCAGCAGTGTGGGGACAGGGTCCGGGCAGTACTTC. The encoded protein is CASSVGTGSGQYF. This chain connects TRBV2 to TRBJ2-7; 9 nucleotides match TRBD1. The junction had 7 bases not matched to a gene; V was cut back by 4 bases and J by 9 bases. The CDR3 runs to 13 residues. Germline V lookup: CDR1 SNHLY, CDR2 FYNNEI.

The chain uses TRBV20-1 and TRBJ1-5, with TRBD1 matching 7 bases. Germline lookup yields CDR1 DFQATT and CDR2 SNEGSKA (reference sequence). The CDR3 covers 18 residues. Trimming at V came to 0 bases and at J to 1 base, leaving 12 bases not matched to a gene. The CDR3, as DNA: TGCAGTGCTAGAGAATATGGACAGGTATTCGAGAGCAATCAGCCCCAGCATTTT. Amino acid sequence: CSAREYGQVFESNQPQHF.